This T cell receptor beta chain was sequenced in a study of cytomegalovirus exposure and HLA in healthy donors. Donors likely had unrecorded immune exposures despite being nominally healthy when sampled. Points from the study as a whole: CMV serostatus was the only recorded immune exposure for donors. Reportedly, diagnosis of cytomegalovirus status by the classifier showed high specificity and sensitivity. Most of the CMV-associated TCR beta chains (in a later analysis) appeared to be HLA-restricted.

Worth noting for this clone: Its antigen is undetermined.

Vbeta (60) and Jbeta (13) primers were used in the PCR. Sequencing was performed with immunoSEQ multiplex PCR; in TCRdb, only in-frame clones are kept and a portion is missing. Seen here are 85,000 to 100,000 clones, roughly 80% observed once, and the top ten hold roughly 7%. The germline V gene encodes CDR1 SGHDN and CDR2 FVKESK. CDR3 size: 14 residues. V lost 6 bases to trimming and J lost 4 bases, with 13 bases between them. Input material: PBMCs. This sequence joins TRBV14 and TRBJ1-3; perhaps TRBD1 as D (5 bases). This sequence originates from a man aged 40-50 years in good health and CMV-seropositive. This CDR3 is CASSQTVLGNTIYF. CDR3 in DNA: TGTGCCAGCAGTCAGACAGTTCTAGGAAACACCATATATTTT.